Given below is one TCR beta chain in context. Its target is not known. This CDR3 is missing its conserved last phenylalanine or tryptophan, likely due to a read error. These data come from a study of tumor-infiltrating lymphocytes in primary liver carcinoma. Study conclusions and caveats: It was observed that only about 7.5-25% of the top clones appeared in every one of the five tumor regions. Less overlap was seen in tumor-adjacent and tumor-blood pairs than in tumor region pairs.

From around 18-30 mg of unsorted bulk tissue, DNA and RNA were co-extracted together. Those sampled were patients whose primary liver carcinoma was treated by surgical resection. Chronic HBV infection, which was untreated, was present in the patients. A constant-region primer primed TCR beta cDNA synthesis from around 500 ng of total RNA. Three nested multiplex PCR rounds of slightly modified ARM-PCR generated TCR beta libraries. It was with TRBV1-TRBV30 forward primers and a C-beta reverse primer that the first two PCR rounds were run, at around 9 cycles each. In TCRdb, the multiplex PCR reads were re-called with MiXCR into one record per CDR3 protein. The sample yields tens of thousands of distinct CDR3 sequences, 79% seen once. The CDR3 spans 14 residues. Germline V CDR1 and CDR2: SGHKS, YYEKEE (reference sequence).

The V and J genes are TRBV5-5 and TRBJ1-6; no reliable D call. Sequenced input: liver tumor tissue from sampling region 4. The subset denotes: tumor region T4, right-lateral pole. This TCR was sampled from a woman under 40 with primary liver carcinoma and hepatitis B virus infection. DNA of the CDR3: TGTGCCAACAGCTTGGACGTCAGTAATTCACCCCTCCACACT. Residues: CANSLDVSNSPLHT.